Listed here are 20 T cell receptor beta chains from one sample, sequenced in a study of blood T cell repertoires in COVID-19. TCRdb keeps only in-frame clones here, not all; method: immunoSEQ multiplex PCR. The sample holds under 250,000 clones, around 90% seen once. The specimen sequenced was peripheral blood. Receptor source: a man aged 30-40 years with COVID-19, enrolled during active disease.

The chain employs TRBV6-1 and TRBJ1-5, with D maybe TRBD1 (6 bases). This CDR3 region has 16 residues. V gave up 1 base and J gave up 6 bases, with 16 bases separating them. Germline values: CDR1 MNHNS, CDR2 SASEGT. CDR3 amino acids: CASSEDREYVGQPQHF. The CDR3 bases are TGTGCCAGCAGTGAAGACAGGGAGTATGTCGGTCAGCCCCAGCATTTT.

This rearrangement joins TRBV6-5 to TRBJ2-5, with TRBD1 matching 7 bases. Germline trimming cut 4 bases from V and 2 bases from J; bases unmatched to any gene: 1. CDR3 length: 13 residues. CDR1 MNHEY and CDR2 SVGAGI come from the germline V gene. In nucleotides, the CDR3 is TGTGCCAGCAGTTGGGGACAGCAAGAGACCCAGTACTTC. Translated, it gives CASSWGQQETQYF.

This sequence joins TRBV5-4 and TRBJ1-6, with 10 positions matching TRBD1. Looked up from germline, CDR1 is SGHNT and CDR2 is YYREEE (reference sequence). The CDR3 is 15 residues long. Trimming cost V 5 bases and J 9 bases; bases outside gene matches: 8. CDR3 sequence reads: CASRTGTGEGSPLHF. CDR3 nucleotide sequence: TGTGCCAGCAGAACCGGGACAGGGGAGGGTTCACCCCTCCACTTT. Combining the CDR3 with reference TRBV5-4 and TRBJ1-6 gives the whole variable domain ETGVTQSPTHLIKTRGQQVTLRCSSQSGHNTVSWYQQALGQGPQFIFQYYREEENGRGNFPPRFSGLQFPNYSSELNVNALELDDSALYLCASRTGTGEGSPLHFGNGTRLTVT.

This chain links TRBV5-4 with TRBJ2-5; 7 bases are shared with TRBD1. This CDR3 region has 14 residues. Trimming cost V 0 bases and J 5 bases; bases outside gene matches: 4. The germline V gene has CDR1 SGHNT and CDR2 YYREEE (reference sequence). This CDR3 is CASSLDYRGETQYF. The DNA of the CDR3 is TGTGCCAGCAGCTTGGATTACAGGGGTGAGACCCAGTACTTC.

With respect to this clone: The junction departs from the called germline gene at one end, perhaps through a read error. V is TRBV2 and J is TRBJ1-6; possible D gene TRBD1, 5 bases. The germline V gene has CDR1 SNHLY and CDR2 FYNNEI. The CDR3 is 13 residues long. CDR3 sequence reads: CAGSGSQGSPLHF. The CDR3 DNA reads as TGTGCCGGCAGCGGGTCTCAGGGTTCACCCCTCCACTTT.

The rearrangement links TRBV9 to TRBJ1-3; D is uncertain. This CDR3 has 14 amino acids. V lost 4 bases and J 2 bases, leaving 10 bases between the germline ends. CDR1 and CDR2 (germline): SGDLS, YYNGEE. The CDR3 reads CASSPRGPGNTIYF. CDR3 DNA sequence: TGTGCCAGCAGCCCACGAGGGCCTGGAAACACCATATATTTT.

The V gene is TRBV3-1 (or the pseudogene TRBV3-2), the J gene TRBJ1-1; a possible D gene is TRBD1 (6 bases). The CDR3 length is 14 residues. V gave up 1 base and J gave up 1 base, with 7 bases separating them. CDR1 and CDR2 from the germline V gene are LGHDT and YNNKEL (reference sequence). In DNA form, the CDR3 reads TGTGCCAGCAGCCAAGCGGGACAGAACACTGAAGCTTTCTTT. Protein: CASSQAGQNTEAFF.

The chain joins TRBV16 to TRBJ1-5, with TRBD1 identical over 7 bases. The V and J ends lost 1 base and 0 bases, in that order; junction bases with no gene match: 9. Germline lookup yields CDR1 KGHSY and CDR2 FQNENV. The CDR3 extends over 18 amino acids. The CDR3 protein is CASSQWRTGYNSNQPQHF. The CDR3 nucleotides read TGTGCCAGCAGCCAATGGCGGACAGGCTACAATAGCAATCAGCCCCAGCATTTT.

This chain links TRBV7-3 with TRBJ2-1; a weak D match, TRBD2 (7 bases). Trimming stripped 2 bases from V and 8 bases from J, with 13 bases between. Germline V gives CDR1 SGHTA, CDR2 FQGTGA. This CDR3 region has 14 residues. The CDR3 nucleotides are TGTGCCAGCAGCTTAGGAACAGGGAGGGATGAGCAGTTCTTC. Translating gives CASSLGTGRDEQFF. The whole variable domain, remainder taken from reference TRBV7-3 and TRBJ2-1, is GAGVSQTPSNKVTEKGKYVELRCDPISGHTALYWYRQSLGQGPEFLIYFQGTGAADDSGLPNDRFFAVRPEGSVSTLKIQRTERGDSAVYLCASSLGTGRDEQFFGPGTRLTVL.

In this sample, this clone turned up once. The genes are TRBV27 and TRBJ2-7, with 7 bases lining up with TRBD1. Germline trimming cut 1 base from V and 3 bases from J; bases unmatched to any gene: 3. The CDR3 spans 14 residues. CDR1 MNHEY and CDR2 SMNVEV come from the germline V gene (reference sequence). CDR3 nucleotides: TGTGCCAGCAGTTTATGGACAGGAGGCTACGAGCAGTACTTC. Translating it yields CASSLWTGGYEQYF.

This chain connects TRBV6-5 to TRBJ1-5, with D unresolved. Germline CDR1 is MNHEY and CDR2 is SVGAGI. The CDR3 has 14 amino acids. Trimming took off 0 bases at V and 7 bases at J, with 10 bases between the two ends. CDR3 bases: TGTGCCAGCAGTTACTCGTACGGGGAACAGCCCCAGCATTTT. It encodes CASSYSYGEQPQHF.

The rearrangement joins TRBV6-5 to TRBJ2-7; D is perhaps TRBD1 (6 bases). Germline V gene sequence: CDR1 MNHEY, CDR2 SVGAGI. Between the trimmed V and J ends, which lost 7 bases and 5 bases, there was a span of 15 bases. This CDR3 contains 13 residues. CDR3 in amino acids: CASTSAQGNEQYF. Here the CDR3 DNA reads TGTGCCAGCACCTCGGCACAGGGAAACGAGCAGTACTTC.

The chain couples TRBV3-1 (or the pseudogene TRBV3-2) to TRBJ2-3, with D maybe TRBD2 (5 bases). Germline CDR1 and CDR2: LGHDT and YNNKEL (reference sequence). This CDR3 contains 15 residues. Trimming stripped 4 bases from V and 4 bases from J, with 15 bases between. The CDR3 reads CASSLLAGGPDTQYF. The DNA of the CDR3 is TGTGCCAGCAGCCTCCTAGCTGGAGGCCCAGATACGCAGTATTTT.

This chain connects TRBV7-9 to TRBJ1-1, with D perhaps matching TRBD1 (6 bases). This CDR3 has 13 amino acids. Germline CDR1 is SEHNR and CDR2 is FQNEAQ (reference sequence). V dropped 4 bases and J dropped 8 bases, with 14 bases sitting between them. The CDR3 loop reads CASSWLGGGEAFF. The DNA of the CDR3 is TGTGCCAGCAGCTGGTTAGGGGGGGGAGAAGCTTTCTTT.

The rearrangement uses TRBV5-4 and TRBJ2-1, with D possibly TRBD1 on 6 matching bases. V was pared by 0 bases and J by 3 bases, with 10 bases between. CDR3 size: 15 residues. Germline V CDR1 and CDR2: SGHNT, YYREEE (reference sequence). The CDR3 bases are TGTGCCAGCAGCTTGGAACAGGGCCACTACAATGAGCAGTTCTTC. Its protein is CASSLEQGHYNEQFF.

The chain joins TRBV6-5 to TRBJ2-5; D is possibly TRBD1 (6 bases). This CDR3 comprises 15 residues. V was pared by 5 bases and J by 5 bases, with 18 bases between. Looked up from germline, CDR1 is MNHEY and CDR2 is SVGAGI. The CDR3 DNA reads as TGTGCCAGCAGTATCCGACAGGATAGACGGGAGACCCAGTACTTC. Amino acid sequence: CASSIRQDRRETQYF.

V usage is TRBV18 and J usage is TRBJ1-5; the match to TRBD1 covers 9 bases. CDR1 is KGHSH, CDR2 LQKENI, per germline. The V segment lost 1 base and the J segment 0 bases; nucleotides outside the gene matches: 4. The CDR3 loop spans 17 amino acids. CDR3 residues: CASSPRRTGDSNQPQHF. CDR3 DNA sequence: TGTGCCAGCTCACCACGCAGGACAGGGGATAGCAATCAGCCCCAGCATTTT. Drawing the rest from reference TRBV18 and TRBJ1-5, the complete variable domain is NAGVMQNPRHLVRRRGQEARLRCSPMKGHSHVYWYRQLPEEGLKFMVYLQKENIIDESGMPKERFSAEFPKEGPSILRIQQVVRGDSAAYFCASSPRRTGDSNQPQHFGDGTRLSIL.

CDR3 nucleotides: TGTGCCAGCAGCCTATTCTCCTACAATGAGCAGTTCTTC. It specifies CASSLFSYNEQFF. The chain uses TRBV6-5 and TRBJ2-1; D not certain. Germline values: CDR1 MNHEY, CDR2 SVGAGI. Between the trimmed V and J ends, which lost 6 bases and 0 bases, there was a span of 6 bases. CDR3 length: 13 residues.

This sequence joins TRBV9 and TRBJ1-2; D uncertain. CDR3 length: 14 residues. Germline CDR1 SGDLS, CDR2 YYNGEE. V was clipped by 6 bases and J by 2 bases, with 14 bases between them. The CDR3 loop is CASTPVRGNYGYTF. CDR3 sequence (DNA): TGTGCCAGCACCCCAGTGCGAGGGAACTATGGCTACACCTTC.

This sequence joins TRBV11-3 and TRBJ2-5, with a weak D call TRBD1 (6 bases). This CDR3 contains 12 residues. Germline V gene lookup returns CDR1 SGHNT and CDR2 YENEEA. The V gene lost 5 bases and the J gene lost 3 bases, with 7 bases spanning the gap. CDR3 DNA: TGTGCCAGCAGCCGGACAGAAGAGACCCAGTACTTC. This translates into CASSRTEETQYF. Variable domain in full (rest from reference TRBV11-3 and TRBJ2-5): EAGVVQSPRYKIIEKKQPVAFWCNPISGHNTLYWYLQNLGQGPELLIRYENEEAVDDSQLPKDRFSAERLKGVDSTLKIQPAELGDSAVYLCASSRTEETQYFGPGTRLLVL.